This record concerns one T cell receptor (beta chain) sequence. This specimen comes from a study of blood T cell repertoires in COVID-19. Turning to the study itself: The cDNA or gDNA used as material had been derived from T cells, B-cell-depleted T cells, or PBMCs.

This CDR3 comprises 13 residues. V was pared by 10 bases and J by 7 bases, with 7 bases of the junction left unmatched. Germline lookup yields CDR1 LNHDA and CDR2 SQIVND (reference sequence). The protocol was immunoSEQ multiplex PCR, while the TCRdb copy is restricted to in-frame clones and leaves out a portion. The sample records 50,000 to 70,000 clones, about 91% being singletons. Sequenced material: peripheral blood. The source of this sequence is a man in his sixties with acute or convalescent COVID-19. This chain connects TRBV19 to TRBJ1-6, with 7 nucleotides matching TRBD1. The CDR3 here is CATSGGPNSPLHF. The DNA for the CDR3 is TGTGCCACTTCAGGGGGGCCAAATTCACCCCTCCACTTT.